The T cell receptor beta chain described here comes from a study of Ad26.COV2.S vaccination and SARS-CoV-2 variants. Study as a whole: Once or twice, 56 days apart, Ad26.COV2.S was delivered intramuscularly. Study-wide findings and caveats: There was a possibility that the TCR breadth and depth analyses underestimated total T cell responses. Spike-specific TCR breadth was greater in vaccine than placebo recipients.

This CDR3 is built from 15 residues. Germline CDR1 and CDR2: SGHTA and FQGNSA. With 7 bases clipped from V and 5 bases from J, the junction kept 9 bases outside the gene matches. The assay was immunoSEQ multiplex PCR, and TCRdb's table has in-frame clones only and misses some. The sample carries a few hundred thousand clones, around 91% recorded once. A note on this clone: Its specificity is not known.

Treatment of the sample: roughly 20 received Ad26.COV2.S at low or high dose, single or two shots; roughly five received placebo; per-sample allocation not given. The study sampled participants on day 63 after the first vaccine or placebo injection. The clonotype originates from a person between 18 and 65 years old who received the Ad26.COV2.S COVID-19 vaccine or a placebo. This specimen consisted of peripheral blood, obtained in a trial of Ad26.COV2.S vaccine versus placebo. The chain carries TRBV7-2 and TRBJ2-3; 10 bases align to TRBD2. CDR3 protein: CASTPPSGREDTQYF. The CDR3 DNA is TGTGCCAGCACCCCTCCTAGCGGGAGAGAAGATACGCAGTATTTT.